This T cell receptor beta chain was captured by sequencing in a study of shared clonotypes between healthy human individuals. The V end was cut by 5 bases, the J end by 2 bases, with 3 bases between. The CDR3 contains 11 residues. Germline V CDR1 and CDR2: MDHEN, SYDVKM. Method: immunoSEQ multiplex PCR; TCRdb's copy keeps in-frame clones and lacks some. The table includes millions of clones, roughly 92% detected once. Of note for this clone: The antigen is not known. A much larger clone is a single base away; this may be a read error. Different DNA sequences within this sample yield the same CDR3.

Whole-study results and caveats: When compared with the clonotypes that were shared by all four sorted-subset donors, the non-shared clonotypes turned out to have lower generation probabilities.

This TCR derives from a man between 18 and 35 years old in good health. Material: naive CD4+ T cells sorted from blood. The subset denotes: CD45RA+ positively selected. The chain has TRBV28 and TRBJ1-1; the D is unclear. The CDR3 DNA reads as TGTGCCAGCAGTATAAACACTGAAGCTTTCTTT. Its translation: CASSINTEAFF.